The 24 T cell receptor beta chains below come from one sample, sequenced in a study of cytomegalovirus exposure and HLA in healthy donors. The PCR had 60 Vbeta and 13 Jbeta primers. Generated by immunoSEQ multiplex PCR, the TCRdb table keeps only in-frame clones and is missing some. The sample consists of some 140,000 clones, 60% to 75% of them appearing once. Sample: PBMCs. The origin of the receptors is a man between 18 and 29 years old in good health and CMV-seronegative.

The chain is built from TRBV27 and TRBJ2-2, with 7 bases lining up with TRBD2. V lost 6 bases and J lost 7; bases outside the gene matches: 17. This CDR3 is built from 17 residues. Germline values: CDR1 MNHEY, CDR2 SMNVEV (reference sequence). The CDR3 loop is CASSPNRVAGRGGELFF. As DNA, the CDR3 is TGTGCCAGCAGCCCCAACCGTGTGGCGGGGAGGGGCGGGGAGCTGTTTTTT.

The chain employs TRBV5-1 and TRBJ2-3; TRBD2 agrees at 11 bases. The CDR3 extends over 16 amino acids. CDR1 is SGHRS and CDR2 is YFSETQ in the germline V gene. V lost 4 bases and J lost 2; bases outside the gene matches: 6. The CDR3: CASSRATSGTTDTQYF. For the CDR3, the DNA is TGCGCCAGCAGCCGGGCGACTAGCGGGACCACAGATACGCAGTATTTT.

The chain has TRBV5-1 and TRBJ1-6; maybe TRBD1 (6 bases). V lost 6 bases, J lost 8 bases, and 15 bases lay in between. The CDR3 is 14 residues long. Germline V gene sequence: CDR1 SGHRS, CDR2 YFSETQ. CDR3 nucleotide sequence: TGCGCCAGCAAAGTTTGGACAGCCGATTCACCCCTCCACTTT. It encodes CASKVWTADSPLHF.

CDR3 region: CASSLGLAGGRETQYF. The CDR3 DNA reads TGCGCCAGCAGCTTGGGTCTAGCGGGGGGTCGGGAGACCCAGTACTTC. The rearrangement links TRBV5-1 to TRBJ2-5; TRBD2 matches at 11 bases. This CDR3 is built from 16 residues. V trimming: 0 bases; J trimming: 5 bases; junction bases outside the gene matches: 6. CDR1 is SGHRS, CDR2 YFSETQ, per germline.

The J gene is TRBJ1-1, the V gene TRBV7-6; D call uncertain. In germline, CDR1 is SGHVS, CDR2 FNYEAQ. Trimming left V 5 bases short and J 3 bases short, with 4 bases between. This CDR3 region has 11 residues. This CDR3 is CASSLHTEAFF. As DNA, the CDR3 is TGTGCCAGCAGCCTCCACACTGAAGCTTTCTTT.

The chain couples TRBV5-3 to TRBJ2-7; D is perhaps TRBD1 (6 bases). TRBV5-3 carries the ORF label, with uncertain function. The CDR3 is 9 residues long. As DNA, the CDR3 is TGTGCCAGAAGCTCAAGGACAGACGTC. Its protein is CARSSRTDV.

This clone was seen a single time. This chain uses TRBV27 with TRBJ2-7; 8 positions match TRBD1. J gave up 1 base and V 5 bases, and 7 bases lay outside the gene matches. Looked up from germline, CDR1 is MNHEY and CDR2 is SMNVEV (reference sequence). The CDR3 is 15 residues long. The CDR3 DNA follows: TGTGCCAGCAGTCTACTGACAGGGGTGTCCTACGAGCAGTACTTC. Residues: CASSLLTGVSYEQYF.

V and J are TRBV2 and TRBJ1-2, with D perhaps matching TRBD1 (5 bases). This CDR3 is 14 amino acids long. Trimming removed 7 bases at V and 6 bases at J, with 18 bases between. The germline V gene has CDR1 SNHLY and CDR2 FYNNEI. The CDR3 sequence: CASKLYGGVNGYTF. The CDR3 DNA follows: TGTGCCAGCAAACTCTACGGAGGGGTTAATGGCTACACCTTC.

The genes are TRBV5-1 and TRBJ2-5; a possible D gene is TRBD1 (6 bases). V dropped 0 bases and J dropped 5 bases, with 17 bases sitting between them. This CDR3 contains 16 residues. Germline V gene lookup returns CDR1 SGHRS and CDR2 YFSETQ. The CDR3 nucleotides read TGCGCCAGCAGCTTGGCCCAGGGGAATAGTAGGGAGACCCAGTACTTC. It encodes CASSLAQGNSRETQYF.

CDR3 nucleotide sequence: TGTGCCAGCAGTGAGAGGGTGGATTTCACAGATACGCAGTATTTT. Protein product: CASSERVDFTDTQYF. This chain joins TRBV6-1 and TRBJ2-3, with D possibly matching TRBD2 (5 bases). V was shortened by 3 bases and J by 2 bases, with 12 bases between the two germline ends. CDR1 MNHNS and CDR2 SASEGT come from the germline V gene. The CDR3 spans 15 residues.

This rearrangement joins TRBV11-1 to TRBJ2-3; 7 nucleotides align to TRBD1. Germline assignment: CDR1 SGHAT and CDR2 FQDESV (reference sequence). The CDR3 covers 16 residues. Unmatched junction bases numbered 17, after V lost 4 bases and J lost 10 bases. Written as DNA, the CDR3 is TGTGCCAGCAGCTCTCAACAGGGGCTACTAACACCCCCGCAGTATTTT. Its translation is CASSSQQGLLTPPQYF.

The chain couples TRBV27 to TRBJ2-2, with a weak D call TRBD2 (6 bases). Trimming pared 0 bases from V and 8 bases from J, leaving 10 bases between. From germline, CDR1 is MNHEY and CDR2 SMNVEV (reference sequence). This CDR3 spans 14 amino acids. The CDR3 region has the DNA TGTGCCAGCAGTTTATCGAGGCTAGCGGGGGAGCTGTTTTTT. Amino acid sequence: CASSLSRLAGELFF.

V gene TRBV4-1 combines with J gene TRBJ2-1, with D uncertain. This CDR3 has 12 residues. V lost 3 bases and J lost 8, with 8 bases in between. Germline CDR1 is MGHRA and CDR2 is YSYEKL. This chain's CDR3 is CASSQVVYEQFF. The CDR3 coding sequence is TGCGCCAGCAGCCAGGTAGTGTATGAGCAGTTCTTC.

V usage is TRBV4-1 and J usage is TRBJ1-1; the D gene is possibly TRBD1 (5 bases). The CDR3 sequence is 17 residues long. Germline CDR1 is MGHRA and CDR2 is YSYEKL. V was shortened by 3 bases and J by 0 bases, with 17 bases between the two germline ends. The CDR3 loop reads CASSQGLKLGLNTEAFF. CDR3 DNA sequence: TGCGCCAGCAGCCAGGGGCTTAAATTGGGGTTGAACACTGAAGCTTTCTTT.

The chain employs TRBV5-8 and TRBJ1-6; the D gene is possibly TRBD1 (6 bases). Trimming removed 4 bases from V and 0 bases from J, with 14 bases in between. The germline gives CDR1 SGHTS, CDR2 YDEGEE. The CDR3 loop spans 17 amino acids. CDR3 protein: CASSRLQGSSYNSPLHF. The CDR3 coding sequence is TGTGCCAGCAGCCGTCTACAGGGAAGCTCCTATAATTCACCCCTCCACTTT. The full variable domain, completed using reference TRBV5-8 and TRBJ1-6, is EAGVTQSPTHLIKTRGQQATLRCSPISGHTSVYWYQQALGLGLQFLLWYDEGEERNRGNFPPRFSGRQFPNYSSELNVNALELEDSALYLCASSRLQGSSYNSPLHFGNGTRLTVT.

V and J are TRBV5-4 and TRBJ1-1; the match to TRBD1 covers 10 bases. The CDR3 extends over 18 amino acids. Germline values: CDR1 SGHNT, CDR2 YYREEE (reference sequence). Trimming removed 0 bases from V and 1 base from J; junction bases left unmatched: 9. The CDR3 region is CASSLGRGTGAPNTEAFF. The CDR3 nucleotides are TGTGCCAGCAGCTTGGGGCGCGGGACAGGGGCGCCGAACACTGAAGCTTTCTTT.

This chain connects TRBV6-1 to TRBJ2-7; D is perhaps TRBD1 (5 bases). With 5 bases removed from V and 2 bases from J, the gap between germline ends came to 10 bases. Germline CDR1 is MNHNS and CDR2 is SASEGT. This CDR3 region has 13 residues. The CDR3 is CASSMTAAYEQYF. Written as DNA, the CDR3 is TGTGCCAGCAGTATGACAGCCGCCTACGAGCAGTACTTC.

In this sample, this clone turned up a few times. This chain joins TRBV18 and TRBJ1-2, with D possibly matching TRBD1 (6 bases). Germline V gene lookup returns CDR1 KGHSH and CDR2 LQKENI. Trimming stripped 3 bases from V and 8 bases from J, with 16 bases between. The CDR3 spans 14 residues. CDR3 in DNA: TGTGCCAGCTCACCTGGGGAACAGGGCCGCGGCTACACCTTC. As protein: CASSPGEQGRGYTF.

This clone turned up a few times. The chain recombines TRBV4-1 with TRBJ1-5; no reliable D call. V lost 0 bases and J 3 bases, leaving 12 bases between the germline ends. This CDR3 contains 16 residues. Germline V gene data show CDR1 as MGHRA and CDR2 as YSYEKL. CDR3 bases: TGCGCCAGCAGCCAAGATCCCCCGGGGTCCAATCAGCCCCAGCATTTT. Its translation: CASSQDPPGSNQPQHF.

This clone was seen a single time. The genes are TRBV7-9 and TRBJ2-1, with D hard to call. CDR1 SEHNR and CDR2 FQNEAQ come from the germline V gene (reference sequence). The CDR3 is 15 amino acids. Trimming removed 1 base at V and 5 bases at J, with 12 bases between. CDR3 sequence: CASSLVGSRNNEQFF. The CDR3 nucleotides read TGTGCCAGCAGCTTAGTAGGATCTAGGAACAATGAGCAGTTCTTC.

The chain has TRBV5-1 and TRBJ1-5, with D unresolved. V was clipped by 1 base and J by 3 bases, with 11 bases between them. Germline loops: CDR1 SGHRS, CDR2 YFSETQ. The CDR3 is made up of 15 amino acids. The CDR3, as DNA: TGCGCCAGCAGCTTGTCATCCGGGGTCAATCAGCCCCAGCATTTT. It encodes CASSLSSGVNQPQHF.

The chain couples TRBV18 to TRBJ1-4, with D possibly matching TRBD1 (5 bases). V lost 1 base to trimming and J lost 0 bases, with 15 bases between them. The CDR3 has 18 amino acids. Germline V gene data show CDR1 as KGHSH and CDR2 as LQKENI. CDR3 nucleotide sequence: TGTGCCAGCTCACCACTCGTGACAGCAATAACAACTAATGAAAAACTGTTTTTT. This translates into CASSPLVTAITTNEKLFF.

The chain combines TRBV19 with TRBJ1-1; the D is unclear. Trimming stripped 5 bases from V and 3 bases from J, with 7 bases between. The germline gives CDR1 LNHDA, CDR2 SQIVND (reference sequence). This CDR3 contains 12 residues. The CDR3 coding sequence is TGTGCCAGTAGTCGTATTTACACTGAAGCTTTCTTT. Protein sequence: CASSRIYTEAFF.

On this clone itself: The junction departs from germline at one end; a sequencing error may be responsible. J is TRBJ2-6 and V is TRBV28, with D possibly matching TRBD1 (7 bases). Germline CDR1 reads MDHEN; CDR2 reads SYDVKM. The CDR3 runs to 19 residues. This CDR3 is CASSLSTGARGSGANGLTF. In nucleotides, the CDR3 is TGTGCCAGCAGTTTATCTACAGGGGCCCGGGGGTCTGGGGCCAACGGCCTGACTTTC.